A selection of T cell receptor beta chains follows, all from one sample in a study of T-cell memory formation after mild COVID-19. TCRdb reprocessed the 5' RACE reads via MiXCR and lists one record per CDR3 protein. The sample contains some 450,000 distinct CDR3 sequences, roughly 17% of which appear only once. Sequencing was performed on PBMCs or a T cell subset sorted from them (not recorded which). These receptor sequences come from a man younger than 35 who had mild COVID-19 (a few samples of this study predate the infection). Cell type and time point are not known. CDR3s include the opening cysteine and the closing phenylalanine or tryptophan. The D gene is left open where the match is weak. Some rows mark clone size as missing; the rest say once, few, many or name a class of expanded clone.

TRBV7-9	few	NA	TRBJ1-4	CASSVLGGEKLFF	TGTGCCAGCAGCGTCCTGGGAGGGGAAAAACTGTTTTTT
TRBV7-9	NA	NA	TRBJ2-5	CASSLILEETQYF	TGTGCCAGCAGCTTAATACTCGAAGAGACCCAGTACTTC
TRBV6-2/TRBV6-3	few	NA	TRBJ1-2	CASSSDYASYF	TGTGCCAGCAGTTCCGATTACGCCTCCTACTTC
TRBV21-1	NA	NA	TRBJ2-3	CASSGVPDTQYF	TGTGCCAGCTCGGGGGTCCCGGATACGCAGTATTTT
TRBV12-3/TRBV12-4	few	NA	TRBJ1-3	CASSLMVRAGQGDSGNTIYF	TGTGCCAGCAGTTTAATGGTTCGTGCGGGTCAGGGTGACTCTGGAAACACCATATATTTT
TRBV24-1	few	NA	TRBJ2-3	CATSGSGLTDTQYF	TGTGCCACCAGTGGATCGGGACTCACAGATACGCAGTATTTT
TRBV11-2	NA	NA	TRBJ2-1	CASSLDRGLSEQFF	TGTGCCAGCAGCTTAGATCGAGGGTTAAGTGAGCAGTTCTTC
TRBV11-2	few	NA	TRBJ2-1	CASSDSQVVQFF	TGTGCCAGCAGCGACTCTCAGGTCGTGCAGTTCTTC
TRBV28	NA	NA	TRBJ2-2	CASNRRGVYTGELFF	TGTGCCAGCAACCGACGGGGAGTCTACACCGGGGAGCTGTTTTTT
TRBV28	NA	TRBD2	TRBJ2-3	CASSHSGGPSTDTQYF	TGTGCCAGCAGCCATAGCGGGGGCCCTAGCACAGATACGCAGTATTTT
TRBV4-2	many	NA	TRBJ2-2	CASSQDRGLGELFF	TGTGCCAGCAGCCAAGATAGAGGTCTCGGGGAGCTGTTTTTT
TRBV6-5	NA	NA	TRBJ2-6	CASRINVAGANVLTF	TGTGCCAGCAGGATCAATGTTGCTGGGGCCAACGTCCTGACTTTC
TRBV7-2	few	TRBD2	TRBJ2-2	CASSPIGGGGTGELFF	TGTGCCAGCAGCCCCATCGGGGGGGGTGGGACCGGGGAGCTGTTTTTT
TRBV18	NA	TRBD2	TRBJ2-1	CASSPPGGRGYNEQFF	TGTGCCAGCTCACCGCCGGGCGGGAGGGGATACAATGAGCAGTTCTTC
TRBV5-1	NA	NA	TRBJ1-1	CASSWQTGNTEAFF	TGCGCCAGCAGCTGGCAGACAGGGAACACTGAAGCTTTCTTT
TRBV5-1	NA	NA	TRBJ2-7	CASSLGRSSGIYEQYF	TGCGCCAGCAGCTTGGGCCGTTCGAGTGGAATTTACGAGCAGTACTTC